This T cell receptor (beta chain) was profiled in a study of regulatory T cells in long-lasting Graves disease. Time point indicated: newly diagnosed GD, antithyroid drugs for less than 3 months. RNA extracted from PBMCs served as the sequencing template. Construction of the TCR beta libraries employed iRepertoire HTBI primers in conjunction with Arm-PCR of CDR3 regions. MiXCR was run by TCRdb on the multiplex PCR reads, yielding one entry per CDR3 protein. The sample consists of approximately 470,000 distinct CDR3 sequences, roughly 16% of them appearing once. This clonotype occurred many times. Its target is unknown. Overall study findings and caveats: Among persistent patients, a larger number of public clonotypes were shared (about 3,000) than among newly diagnosed patients (about 1,000).

In germline, CDR1 is SGHAT, CDR2 FQNNGV. This CDR3 is 17 amino acids long. The J segment lost 6 bases and the V segment lost 5 bases, leaving 16 bases of the junction unmatched. The sample was also reused in another study, on T cells in Graves' hyperthyroidism and ophthalmopathy. That work contributes: With the HTBI primer set, the TCR CDR3 went through a first round of RT-PCR.

V gene TRBV11-2 combines with J gene TRBJ2-1; 7 bases agree with TRBD2. The sequencing used peripheral blood mononuclear cells (PBMCs), collected at new diagnosis, from a patient treated with antithyroid drugs. This TCR was sampled from a man aged 40-49 years with Graves disease. The chain's CDR3 is CASSRQTLLPGGNEQFF. Here the CDR3 DNA reads TGTGCCAGCAGCCGGCAAACTTTATTACCGGGAGGCAATGAGCAGTTCTTC.